The TCR beta chain under discussion was sequenced for a study of T-cell memory formation after mild COVID-19. Overall study: TCR clusters mostly belonged to single donors.

CDR3 length: 15 amino acids. Trimming cost V 3 bases and J 5 bases, with 19 bases left between them. Per germline, CDR1 DFQATT and CDR2 SNEGSKA (reference sequence). Amplification by 5'RACE using constant-segment primers produced TCR alpha and TCR beta cDNA libraries that carried sample barcodes and UMIs. TCRdb reanalysed the 5' RACE reads using MiXCR and keeps one entry per CDR3 protein. The repertoire holds a few hundred thousand distinct CDR3 sequences, with approximately 22% as singletons. Points from the study as a whole: Whether second-wave clones peaking at day 37 were SARS-CoV-2 specific went unconfirmed.

A note on this clonotype: Its antigen remains unknown.

This receptor was obtained from a man between 18 and 29 years old who had mild COVID-19 (a few samples of this study predate the infection). Cell type and time point are not known. Sequencing was carried out using PBMCs or a T cell subset sorted from them (not recorded which). The V gene is TRBV20-1, the J gene TRBJ1-2; no firm D call. The CDR3 reads CSARSTAPTYYGYTF. In nucleotides, the CDR3 is TGCAGTGCTAGGTCAACCGCCCCAACTTATTATGGCTACACCTTC.